The next 12 T cell receptor beta chains were all read from a single sample in a study of blood T cells in healthy people across ages. A second about 7 to 11 cycle PCR used barcoded and J-beta primers. TCRdb redid the calling of the 5' RACE reads with MiXCR, one entry per CDR3 protein. This sample carries 710,000 or so distinct CDR3 sequences, 22% of them seen once, and the ten largest clones take 20% to 25%. Sequencing input: blood. These receptor sequences come from a man aged 65-85 years in good health.

The V call is TRBV12-3 or TRBV12-4, the J call TRBJ2-3; weak D call: TRBD1 (6 bases). This CDR3 contains 15 residues. V lost 2 bases, J lost 3 bases, and 12 bases lay in between. CDR3 nucleotides: TGTGCCAGCAGTTTAAACGGGCAGGGGACAGATACGCAGTATTTT. Protein product: CASSLNGQGTDTQYF.

The chain recombines TRBV4-1 with TRBJ1-2, with a weak D call TRBD1 (6 bases). CDR3 length: 14 residues. CDR1 and CDR2 from the germline V gene are MGHRA and YSYEKL. With 0 bases removed from V and 6 bases from J, the gap between germline ends came to 11 bases. Here the CDR3 reads CASSQERDTDGYTF. The CDR3 DNA sequence: TGCGCCAGCAGCCAAGAAAGGGACACCGATGGCTACACCTTC.

This clonotype has just a few counts. V is TRBV7-9 and J is TRBJ2-1, with 10 positions matching TRBD2. The CDR3 is 18 amino acids. With 5 bases clipped from V and 0 bases from J, the junction kept 10 bases outside the gene matches. The germline V gene has CDR1 SEHNR and CDR2 FQNEAQ (reference sequence). For the CDR3, the DNA is TGTGCCAGCAGCCCCAGCGGGGGGGACCTCAGCTCCTACAATGAGCAGTTCTTC. Its protein is CASSPSGGDLSSYNEQFF.

This clonotype was picked up a small number of times. The V and J genes are TRBV20-1 and TRBJ1-4; D might be TRBD1 (5 bases). V was cut by 3 bases and J by 4 bases, with 9 bases left in between. The CDR3 runs to 13 residues. Per the germline V gene, CDR1 is DFQATT and CDR2 is SNEGSKA (reference sequence). The CDR3 DNA follows: TGCAGTGCTAGTGGGACGGATAATGAAAAACTGTTTTTT. Translated: CSASGTDNEKLFF.

The chain's CDR3 is CASSRDRANEKLFF. In DNA form, the CDR3 reads TGTGCCAGCAGCAGGGACAGAGCTAATGAAAAACTGTTTTTT. The chain uses TRBV7-2 and TRBJ1-4, with 7 bases that match TRBD1. This CDR3 contains 14 residues. CDR1 and CDR2 (germline): SGHTA, FQGNSA. After removal of 5 bases from V and 3 bases from J, the junction contained 3 bases not matched to a gene.

In this sample, this clonotype turned up a few times. The rearrangement links TRBV25-1 to TRBJ2-2; TRBD2 might be the D (5 bases). Trimming removed 2 bases from V and 8 bases from J, with 12 bases in between. Looked up from germline, CDR1 is MGHDK and CDR2 is SYGVNS. The CDR3 contains 14 residues. The DNA for the CDR3 is TGTGCCAGCAGTGAAGACACCAGAGGGGGGGAGCTGTTTTTT. This sequence encodes CASSEDTRGGELFF.

This clonotype was detected only a few times. The V gene is TRBV5-8, the J gene TRBJ1-5, with no clear D. The germline CDR1 and CDR2 sequences are SGHTS and YDEGEE. The CDR3 is 17 residues long. V lost 4 bases and J 2 bases, leaving 19 bases between the germline ends. CDR3 sequence (DNA): TGTGCCAGCAGCCGACCGCATAGTCGAGGTCGCAATCAGCCCCAGCATTTT. It is translated as CASSRPHSRGRNQPQHF.

The V gene is TRBV19, the J gene TRBJ1-2; a weak D match, TRBD1 (5 bases). Trimming cost V 6 bases and J 4 bases, with 12 bases left between them. The CDR3 is 13 residues long. From germline, CDR1 is LNHDA and CDR2 SQIVND (reference sequence). CDR3 DNA sequence: TGTGCCAGTAGCGACAGTGTAGGCTATGGCTACACCTTC. It yields the protein CASSDSVGYGYTF.

This sequence joins TRBV18 and TRBJ2-3; the D gene is possibly TRBD1 (5 bases). V shed 2 bases and J shed 6 bases, with 12 bases lying between them. The germline V gene has CDR1 KGHSH and CDR2 LQKENI. The CDR3 consists of 14 residues. CDR3 nucleotide sequence: TGTGCCAGCTCACCAGTGGAAACAGGCGATACGCAGTATTTT. Translated, it gives CASSPVETGDTQYF.

In its sample, this clonotype was seen a few times. The chain couples TRBV3-1 to TRBJ2-1, with D possibly being TRBD2 (5 bases). The V gene lost 5 bases and the J gene lost 0 bases, with 14 bases spanning the gap. This CDR3 is 16 amino acids long. Per the germline V gene, CDR1 is LGHDT and CDR2 is YNNKEL (reference sequence). The CDR3 DNA is TGTGCCAGCAGCAGCACTAGAGGTATCTCCTACAATGAGCAGTTCTTC. It is translated as CASSSTRGISYNEQFF.

Written as DNA, the CDR3 is TGCAGCGTTGGTTGGGGGGAAGGGGAAGCTTTCTTT. It translates to CSVGWGEGEAFF. The genes are TRBV29-1 and TRBJ1-1; perhaps TRBD1 as D (5 bases). Germline CDR1 SQVTM, CDR2 ANQGSEA. This CDR3 spans 12 amino acids. V was cut by 4 bases and J by 8 bases, with 14 bases left in between.

This clonotype has more than one count but fewer than ten. The chain recombines TRBV12-3 or TRBV12-4 with TRBJ2-1; TRBD2 aligns across 8 bases. V lost 6 bases to trimming and J lost 5 bases; unmatched junction nucleotides: 18. The CDR3 spans 18 residues. In DNA form, the CDR3 reads TGTGCCAGCAGCAACCGACCTCCCCCACTAGCGGACAACAATGAGCAGTTCTTC. The encoded protein is CASSNRPPPLADNNEQFF.